The present entry profiles one T cell receptor (beta chain) with its context. For the second PCR, which ran for 7 to 11 cycles, a sample-barcoded 5' primer and a J-beta primer mix were used. TCRdb redid the calling of the 5' RACE reads with MiXCR, one entry per CDR3 protein. The sample shows more than 450,000 distinct CDR3 sequences, about 29% of them seen only once. This specimen comes from a study of blood T cells in healthy people across ages. Germline assignment: CDR1 LGHNA and CDR2 YSLEER. This CDR3 has 14 amino acids. This same sample was also part of a study on T cells of mothers and their children.

This receptor was obtained from a boy younger than 10 in good health. The chain has TRBV4-3 and TRBJ2-5, with D unresolved. TRBJ2-7 matches the DNA end more closely, so the J call is doubtful. Sequenced input: blood. The CDR3 region is CASSQDSGHYEQYF. In DNA form, the CDR3 reads TGCGCCAGCAGCCAAGATTCTGGGCACTACGAGCAGTACTTC.